This T cell receptor beta chain was retrieved from a study of T cell clonotyping in hematopoietic cell transplantation. Note on this clone: Its antigen is unknown.

Measured with immunoSEQ multiplex PCR; TCRdb has only the in-frame clones, and not every one. The sample records nearly 20,000 clones, roughly 80% being singletons. Findings and caveats of the study: Recipient TCR diversity dropped after transplant; expanded clonotypes rose from day 30 to 180.

This TCR was recovered from a man aged 55 to 70 in good health. Some clones in this sample may be carry-over from other donors' samples. The source material was peripheral blood mononuclear cells.

The CDR3 region is CASRDTGGKGGYTF. The CDR3 nucleotides are TGTGCCAGCAGAGACACAGGGGGCAAGGGTGGCTACACCTTC. The J gene is TRBJ1-2, the V gene TRBV2; 9 bases fit TRBD1. The CDR3 contains 14 residues. The germline V gene encodes CDR1 SNHLY and CDR2 FYNNEI. The J segment lost 7 bases and the V segment lost 6 bases, leaving 9 bases of the junction unmatched.